This is a list of T cell receptor beta chains from one sample in a study of cytomegalovirus exposure and HLA in healthy donors. The table came from immunoSEQ multiplex PCR; TCRdb's copy has only in-frame clones and leaves some out. Of some 150,000 clones in the sample, more than 70% were seen once. Material for sequencing was PBMCs. All receptors derive from a man aged 60 to 69 in good health and CMV-seronegative. Each CDR3 is given with its conserved first and last residue. The D gene is left open where the match is weak. Clone size is given for some rows only: seen once, a few or many times, or a class if the clone is expanded.

>NA|TRBV19|NA|TRBJ2-1
CASRNEQGSYNEQFF
TGTGCCAGTAGGAATGAACAGGGATCCTACAATGAGCAGTTCTTC
>TRBD2|TRBV2|NA|TRBJ2-7
CASSDPAGGPSYEQYF
TGTGCCAGCAGTGACCCCGCGGGAGGGCCCTCCTACGAGCAGTACTTC
>NA|TRBV29-1|NA|TRBJ2-5
CSLEVGFETQYF
TGCAGCCTCGAGGTTGGTTTTGAGACCCAGTACTTC
>TRBD1|TRBV5-1|few|TRBJ2-1
CASSVAPGTAHNEQFF
TGCGCCAGCAGCGTCGCCCCCGGGACAGCCCACAATGAGCAGTTCTTC
>NA|TRBV29-1|NA|TRBJ2-3
CSVRVRPLLSTDTQYF
TGCAGCGTTAGAGTCCGTCCTTTATTGAGCACAGATACGCAGTATTTT
>TRBD2|TRBV27|once|TRBJ2-1
CASSLWGSGGTLEFF
TGTGCCAGCAGTTTATGGGGTAGCGGGGGGACATTGGAGTTCTTC
>NA|TRBV7-9|NA|TRBJ1-1
CASTRSIEAFF
TGTGCCAGCACGAGAAGCATAGAAGCTTTCTTT
>TRBD1|TRBV19|NA|TRBJ2-1
CASSIGQGAGEQFF
TGTGCCAGTAGTATCGGACAGGGGGCAGGTGAGCAGTTCTTC
>TRBD1|TRBV13|NA|TRBJ1-3
CASSVPGQGNAGNTIYF
TGTGCCAGCAGCGTGCCGGGACAGGGTAATGCTGGAAACACCATATATTTT
>NA|TRBV7-9|NA|TRBJ2-5
CASSTFRGSGETQYF
TGTGCCAGCAGCACATTCCGGGGTTCGGGAGAGACCCAGTACTTC
>NA|TRBV5-1|NA|TRBJ1-4
CASSLALSREKLFF
TGCGCCAGCAGCTTGGCTTTGTCCCGGGAAAAACTGTTTTTT
>TRBD2|TRBV2|NA|TRBJ2-3
CASSEGGTSGRAYLVADTQYF
TGTGCCAGCAGTGAAGGGGGGACTAGCGGGAGGGCCTATCTAGTCGCAGATACGCAGTATTTT
>TRBD1|TRBV28|NA|TRBJ1-6
CASRDPRDSYNSPLHF
TGTGCCAGCAGAGATCCCCGGGACAGCTATAATTCACCCCTCCACTTT
>NA|TRBV7-8|NA|TRBJ2-7
CASSPGSEQYF
TGTGCCAGCAGCCCAGGTAGCGAGCAGTACTTC
>NA|TRBV25-1|few|TRBJ2-3
CASRLQGGVDTQYF
TGTGCCAGCAGGCTGCAGGGCGGTGTGGATACGCAGTATTTT
>NA|TRBV6-1|once|TRBJ1-1
CASKRQEHTEAFF
TGTGCCAGCAAGAGACAAGAACACACTGAAGCTTTCTTT
>TRBD2|TRBV9|NA|TRBJ2-1
CASSVDGTSHNEQFF
TGTGCCAGCAGCGTAGATGGGACTAGCCACAATGAGCAGTTCTTC
>NA|TRBV5-6|NA|TRBJ2-1
CASSTTVNVGNEQFF
TGTGCCAGCAGCACGACAGTCAATGTCGGAAATGAGCAGTTCTTC
>TRBD2|TRBV4-3|few|TRBJ2-3
CASSYRGVESTDTQYF
TGCGCCAGCAGCTATCGGGGGGTTGAGAGCACAGATACGCAGTATTTT
>NA|TRBV28|once|TRBJ1-4
CASETTSGDNEKLFF
TGTGCCAGCGAAACTACCTCGGGAGACAATGAAAAACTGTTTTTT
>NA|TRBV2|NA|TRBJ1-1
CASSDEASGSTEAFF
TGTGCCAGCAGTGATGAGGCCAGCGGGAGCACTGAAGCTTTCTTT
>NA|TRBV25-1|NA|TRBJ2-7
CASGGYEQYF
TGTGCTTCCGGGGGCTACGAGCAGTACTTC
>NA|TRBV28|NA|TRBJ2-2
CASSLPGLHTGELFF
TGTGCCAGCAGTTTACCGGGGTTGCACACCGGGGAGCTGTTTTTT
>TRBD1|TRBV18|NA|TRBJ2-1
CASSPGQGATSEQFF
TGTGCCAGCTCACCCGGACAGGGGGCCACTAGTGAGCAGTTCTTC
>TRBD2|TRBV5-4|few|TRBJ2-1
CASSAASGGTYNEQFF
TGTGCCAGCAGTGCCGCTAGCGGGGGGACCTACAATGAGCAGTTCTTC
>TRBD1|TRBV6-6|NA|TRBJ1-4
CASTGGPYATNEKLFF
TGTGCCAGCACAGGGGGGCCGTACGCAACTAATGAAAAACTGTTTTTT
>NA|TRBV30|NA|TRBJ2-6
CAWSPLRTPGSGANVLTF
TGTGCCTGGAGTCCTCTTCGGACACCCGGCTCTGGGGCCAACGTCCTGACTTTC
>TRBD1|TRBV10-3|NA|TRBJ2-7
CAITGAQGRTEQYF
TGTGCCATTACAGGGGCCCAAGGTCGTACCGAGCAGTACTTC
>TRBD1|TRBV15|NA|TRBJ2-1
CATSRPGQASSGQFF
TGTGCCACCAGCAGACCGGGACAGGCATCGTCAGGGCAGTTCTTC
>NA|TRBV5-1|few|TRBJ2-2
CASSLEGAGELFF
TGCGCCAGCAGCTTGGAAGGGGCCGGGGAGCTGTTTTTT
>TRBD1|TRBV29-1|NA|TRBJ2-4
CSVQGADKNIQYF
TGCAGCGTTCAGGGGGCGGACAAAAACATTCAGTACTTC
>TRBD2|TRBV5-1|NA|TRBJ2-7
CASSPRLAGVVEQYF
TGCGCCAGCAGCCCAAGACTAGCGGGGGTGGTCGAGCAGTACTTC
>TRBD1|TRBV19|medium-sized|TRBJ2-3
CASSIGTGHTDTQYF
TGTGCCAGTAGTATAGGGACAGGGCACACAGATACGCAGTATTTT
>TRBD1|TRBV6-6|few|TRBJ1-6
CASSYNRGQNSPLHF
TGTGCCAGCAGTTACAACAGGGGCCAGAATTCACCCCTCCACTTT
>TRBD2|TRBV5-8|NA|TRBJ2-4
CASSPRTSGSFWDIQYF
TGTGCCAGCAGCCCCAGGACTAGCGGGAGTTTTTGGGACATTCAGTACTTC
>NA|TRBV6-6|NA|TRBJ2-7
CASTRDPSLGYEQYF
TGTGCCAGTACTAGGGATCCGAGTCTGGGCTACGAGCAGTACTTC
>TRBD1|TRBV10-3|NA|TRBJ2-7
CAISDDGTGAEQYF
TGTGCCATCAGTGACGACGGGACAGGGGCCGAGCAGTACTTC
>TRBD1|TRBV2|NA|TRBJ1-5
CASSVDRGQSNQPQHF
TGTGCCAGCAGTGTAGACAGGGGGCAGAGCAATCAGCCCCAGCATTTT
>TRBD1|TRBV28|NA|TRBJ1-5
CASTSQGVYQPQHF
TGTGCCAGCACCTCACAGGGGGTGTATCAGCCCCAGCATTTT
>NA|TRBV5-1|NA|TRBJ1-5
CASSLNPDQPQHF
TGCGCCAGCAGCTTGAATCCAGATCAGCCCCAGCATTTT
>NA|TRBV5-4|once|TRBJ2-7
CASSVDSYEQHF
TGTGCCAGCAGCGTAGACAGTTACGAGCAGCACTTC
>TRBD2|TRBV5-8|few|TRBJ2-2
CASSSTGTSGVAGELFF
TGTGCCAGCAGCAGCACCGGGACTAGCGGCGTTGCGGGGGAGCTGTTTTTT
>TRBD1|TRBV19|NA|TRBJ1-2
CASSFGQGYGYTF
TGTGCCAGTAGTTTCGGACAGGGCTATGGCTACACCTTC
>TRBD1|TRBV25-1|NA|TRBJ1-3
CASSEWQGAVGNTIYF
TGTGCCAGCAGTGAGTGGCAGGGGGCGGTTGGAAACACCATATATTTT
>NA|TRBV5-6|NA|TRBJ2-1
CASSLDRPYNEQFF
TGTGCCAGCAGCTTGGACAGGCCCTACAATGAGCAGTTCTTC
>TRBD2|TRBV7-2|NA|TRBJ2-7
CASRISASGSTYEQYF
TGTGCCAGCAGGATAAGTGCGAGCGGGAGTACCTACGAGCAGTACTTC
>NA|TRBV28|NA|TRBJ1-1
CASRSGVRMNTEAFF
TGTGCCAGCAGGTCTGGAGTAAGGATGAACACTGAAGCTTTCTTT